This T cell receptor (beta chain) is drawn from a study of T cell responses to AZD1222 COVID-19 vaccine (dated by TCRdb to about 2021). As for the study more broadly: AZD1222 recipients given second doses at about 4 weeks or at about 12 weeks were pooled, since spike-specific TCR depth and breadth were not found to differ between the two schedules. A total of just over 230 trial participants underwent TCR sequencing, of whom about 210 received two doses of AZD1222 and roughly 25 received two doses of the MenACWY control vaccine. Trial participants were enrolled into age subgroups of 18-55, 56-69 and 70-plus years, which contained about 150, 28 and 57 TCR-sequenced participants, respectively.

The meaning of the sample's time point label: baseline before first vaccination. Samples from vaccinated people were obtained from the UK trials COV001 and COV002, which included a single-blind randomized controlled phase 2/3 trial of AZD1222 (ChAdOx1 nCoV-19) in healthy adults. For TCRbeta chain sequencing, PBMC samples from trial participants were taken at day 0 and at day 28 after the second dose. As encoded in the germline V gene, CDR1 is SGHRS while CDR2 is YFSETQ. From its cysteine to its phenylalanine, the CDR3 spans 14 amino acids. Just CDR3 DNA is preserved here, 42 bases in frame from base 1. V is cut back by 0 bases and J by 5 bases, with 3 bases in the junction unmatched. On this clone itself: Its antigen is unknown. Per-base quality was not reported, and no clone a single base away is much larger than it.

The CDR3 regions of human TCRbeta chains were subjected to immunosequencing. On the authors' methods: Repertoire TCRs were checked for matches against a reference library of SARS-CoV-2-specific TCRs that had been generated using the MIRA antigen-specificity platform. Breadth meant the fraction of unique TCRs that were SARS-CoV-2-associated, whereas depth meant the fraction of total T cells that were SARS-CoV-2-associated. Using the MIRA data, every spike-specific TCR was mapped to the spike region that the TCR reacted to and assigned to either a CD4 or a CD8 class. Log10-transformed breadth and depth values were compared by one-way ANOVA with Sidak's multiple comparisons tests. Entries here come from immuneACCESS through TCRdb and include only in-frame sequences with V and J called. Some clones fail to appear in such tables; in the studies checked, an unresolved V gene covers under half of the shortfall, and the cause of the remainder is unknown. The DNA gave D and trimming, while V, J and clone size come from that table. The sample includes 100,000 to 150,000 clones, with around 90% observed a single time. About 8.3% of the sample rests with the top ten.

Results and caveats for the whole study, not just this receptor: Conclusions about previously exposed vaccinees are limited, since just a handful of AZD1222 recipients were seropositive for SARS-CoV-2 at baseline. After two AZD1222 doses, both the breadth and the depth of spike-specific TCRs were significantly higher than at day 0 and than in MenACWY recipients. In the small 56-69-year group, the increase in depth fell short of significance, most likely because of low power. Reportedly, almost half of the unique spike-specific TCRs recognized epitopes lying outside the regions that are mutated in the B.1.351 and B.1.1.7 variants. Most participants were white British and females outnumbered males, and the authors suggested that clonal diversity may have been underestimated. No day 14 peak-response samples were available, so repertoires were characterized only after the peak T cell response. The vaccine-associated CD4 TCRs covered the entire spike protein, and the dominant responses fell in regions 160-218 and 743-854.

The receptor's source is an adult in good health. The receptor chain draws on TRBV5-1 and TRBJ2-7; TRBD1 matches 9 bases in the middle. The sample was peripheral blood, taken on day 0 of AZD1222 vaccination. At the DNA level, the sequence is TGCGCCAGCAGCTTGGGACAGGGGGTAAACGAGCAGTACTTC. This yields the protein CASSLGQGVNEQYF.